This T cell receptor beta chain was sequenced during a study of CD8 T cells in ankylosing spondylitis. Notes on the study in general: Matched synovial fluid from ankylosing spondylitis patients was reported to be enriched for disease-linked clones. In the blood and synovial fluid of reactive arthritis, some motif variants had been previously reported. What seemed typical of ankylosing spondylitis blood was a TCR beta motif built from several highly homologous variants.

Per the germline V gene, CDR1 is SGHKS and CDR2 is YYEKEE (reference sequence). The V and J ends lost 4 bases and 1 base respectively, with 12 bases between them. The CDR3 has 15 amino acids. This clonotype appeared many times. Its antigen remains unidentified. TCRdb re-analysed the 5' RACE reads in MiXCR, keeping a single row per CDR3 protein. The sample shows approximately 500,000 distinct CDR3 sequences, roughly 12% of them seen only once. This rearrangement joins TRBV5-5 to TRBJ2-1, with D perhaps TRBD2 (6 bases). Sample: blood, either unsorted or a sorted T cell fraction (not recorded which). The receptor was isolated from a male donor with ankylosing spondylitis. The CDR3 coding sequence is TGTGCCAGCAGCACGCCCCGGGGGTCCTACAATGAGCAGTTCTTC. It encodes CASSTPRGSYNEQFF. Together with reference TRBV5-5 and TRBJ2-1, the CDR3 gives the full variable domain: DAGVTQSPTHLIKTRGQQVTLRCSPISGHKSVSWYQQVLGQGPQFIFQYYEKEERGRGNFPDRFSARQFPNYSSELNVNALLLGDSALYLCASSTPRGSYNEQFFGPGTRLTVL.